A single sample is the source of the 15 T cell receptor beta chains below, sequenced in a study of beta chain features in type 1 diabetes. Study results and caveats: Patients with Type 1 diabetes showed moderately but significantly shorter TCRB CDR3s in all four CD4+ subsets.

Since all of the isolated RNA was reverse transcribed, expressed TCRB transcripts were what got sequenced. Clones were sequenced by immunoSEQ multiplex PCR, and TCRdb holds only the in-frame ones, with some missing. The top ten clones hold 0.017% of a sample with 300,000 or so clones, 14% of them seen once. These receptors have no identified antigens. Specimen: naive CD4+ T cells from blood. The receptors derive from a man aged 30-40 years with type 1 diabetes.

This clone was counted between two and nine times. The chain couples TRBV4-3 to TRBJ2-7; possibly TRBD1 for D (6 bases). The germline V gene encodes CDR1 LGHNA and CDR2 YSLEER. Trimming pared 0 bases from V and 2 bases from J, leaving 17 bases between. This CDR3 has 17 residues. The CDR3 bases are TGCGCCAGCAGCCAAGAGACGTCGGGACAACTGGCCTACGAGCAGTACTTC. This gives the protein CASSQETSGQLAYEQYF.

This clone was seen a handful of times. This chain joins TRBV28 and TRBJ2-7; D is unresolved. The CDR3 runs to 12 residues. CDR1 and CDR2 (germline): MDHEN, SYDVKM. The ends were cut back, 2 bases at V and 3 bases at J, with 5 bases in the middle. CDR3: CASSLPRYEQYF. Written as DNA, the CDR3 is TGTGCCAGCAGTTTACCTCGCTACGAGCAGTACTTC.

The V and J genes are TRBV9 and TRBJ2-4; perhaps TRBD2 as D (7 bases). V lost 0 bases and J lost 0, with 19 bases in between. This CDR3 has 19 residues. The V gene's germline CDR1 is SGDLS and CDR2 YYNGEE. The CDR3 bases are TGTGCCAGCAGCGTAGGATTAGGGGGGGGAGGCTTAGCCAAAAACATTCAGTACTTC. It is translated as CASSVGLGGGGLAKNIQYF.

This clone was picked up a small number of times. This chain connects TRBV9 to TRBJ2-5, with TRBD2 identical over 7 bases. CDR1 and CDR2 from the germline V gene are SGDLS and YYNGEE. The V segment lost 3 bases and the J segment 3 bases; nucleotides outside the gene matches: 2. This CDR3 spans 13 amino acids. Here the CDR3 reads CASSEGTKETQYF. The CDR3 nucleotides read TGTGCCAGCAGCGAGGGGACTAAAGAGACCCAGTACTTC.

The gene calls are TRBV19 and TRBJ2-7, with 7 bases matching TRBD1. The trim removed 5 bases at V and 3 bases at J, leaving 7 bases unmatched. Germline V gene sequence: CDR1 LNHDA, CDR2 SQIVND (reference sequence). CDR3 length equals 14 residues. The DNA for the CDR3 is TGTGCCAGTAGTCGGGACAGACCGGGCTACGAGCAGTACTTC. Translation: CASSRDRPGYEQYF.

The chain recombines TRBV30 with TRBJ2-7; the D gene is possibly TRBD1 (6 bases). The CDR3 loop spans 13 amino acids. Trimming stripped 4 bases from V and 2 bases from J, with 12 bases between. The V gene's germline CDR1 is GTSNPN and CDR2 SVGIG (reference sequence). The chain's CDR3 is CAWNQGHTYEQYF. CDR3 coding DNA: TGTGCCTGGAACCAGGGGCACACCTACGAGCAGTACTTC.

Only a few counts were recorded for this clone. The chain uses TRBV19 and TRBJ2-1; 8 nucleotides align to TRBD2. The germline V gene has CDR1 LNHDA and CDR2 SQIVND (reference sequence). V lost 10 bases to trimming and J lost 0 bases; unmatched junction nucleotides: 8. This CDR3 is built from 15 residues. The CDR3 loop reads CATLSGESSYNEQFF. Written as DNA, the CDR3 is TGTGCCACCCTTAGCGGGGAAAGCTCCTACAATGAGCAGTTCTTC.

This clone was picked up a small number of times. The chain joins TRBV25-1 to TRBJ1-1, with D unclear. V was trimmed by 0 bases and J by 9 bases, leaving 8 bases between them. The CDR3 sequence is 12 residues long. Germline V lookup: CDR1 MGHDK, CDR2 SYGVNS. CDR3 sequence: CASSEYAGKAFF. DNA for the CDR3: TGTGCCAGCAGTGAATATGCGGGAAAAGCTTTCTTT.

The chain carries TRBV14 and TRBJ1-1; D is unresolved. Deletions cut 0 bases from V and 10 bases from J, with 12 bases between. Germline values: CDR1 SGHDN, CDR2 FVKESK. The CDR3 is made up of 13 amino acids. In nucleotides, the CDR3 is TGTGCCAGCAGCCAAGAATTTGCGGTCGGAGCTTTCTTT. It encodes CASSQEFAVGAFF.

The rearrangement links TRBV19 to TRBJ1-5, with no clear D. The ends were cut back, 5 bases at V and 3 bases at J, with 8 bases in the middle. This CDR3 has 13 residues. Germline CDR1 reads LNHDA; CDR2 reads SQIVND (reference sequence). The DNA for the CDR3 is TGTGCCAGTAGTCGGAGGGCCAATCAGCCCCAGCATTTT. Encoded protein: CASSRRANQPQHF.

This clone was recorded only once. This sequence joins TRBV7-3 and TRBJ2-1; D is perhaps TRBD1 (6 bases). CDR3 size: 15 residues. The V end was cut by 2 bases, the J end by 4 bases, with 12 bases between. CDR1 is SGHTA, CDR2 FQGTGA, per germline. The CDR3 loop is CASSLGQGLYNEQFF. DNA for the CDR3: TGTGCCAGCAGCTTAGGGCAGGGGCTTTACAATGAGCAGTTCTTC.

This clone showed up just a few times. The chain joins TRBV10-3 to TRBJ2-4; 8 bases match TRBD1. CDR1 and CDR2 (germline): ENHRY, SYGVKD. The CDR3 loop spans 15 amino acids. V was clipped by 5 bases and J by 4 bases; unmatched bases: 7. For the CDR3, the DNA is TGTGCCATCAGTAACGGACAGGGAGAGAAAAACATTCAGTACTTC. Its translation is CAISNGQGEKNIQYF.

This rearrangement joins TRBV7-2 to TRBJ1-1; the match to TRBD1 covers 7 bases. This CDR3 has 12 amino acids. From germline, CDR1 is SGHTA and CDR2 FQGNSA. J gave up 12 bases and V 4 bases, and 8 bases lay outside the gene matches. CDR3 bases: TGTGCCAGCAGCTCAGACAGGGTTGGAACTTTCTTT. The encoded protein is CASSSDRVGTFF.

The chain uses TRBV5-1 and TRBJ1-3; the D gene is possibly TRBD1 (5 bases). Deletions cut 0 bases from V and 0 bases from J, with 7 bases between. The V gene's germline CDR1 is SGHRS and CDR2 YFSETQ. The CDR3 covers 15 residues. The CDR3 sequence is CASSLGQNSGNTIYF. Written as DNA, the CDR3 is TGCGCCAGCAGCTTGGGACAGAACTCTGGAAACACCATATATTTT.

Concerning this clone: The same CDR3 is also encoded by other DNA sequences in this sample. This chain joins TRBV9 and TRBJ1-1; D is unclear. V was pared by 0 bases and J by 2 bases, with 5 bases between. The germline V gene has CDR1 SGDLS and CDR2 YYNGEE. CDR3 length: 13 amino acids. The CDR3 loop reads CASSVGPNTEAFF. CDR3 nucleotide sequence: TGTGCCAGCAGCGTAGGTCCAAACACTGAAGCTTTCTTT.